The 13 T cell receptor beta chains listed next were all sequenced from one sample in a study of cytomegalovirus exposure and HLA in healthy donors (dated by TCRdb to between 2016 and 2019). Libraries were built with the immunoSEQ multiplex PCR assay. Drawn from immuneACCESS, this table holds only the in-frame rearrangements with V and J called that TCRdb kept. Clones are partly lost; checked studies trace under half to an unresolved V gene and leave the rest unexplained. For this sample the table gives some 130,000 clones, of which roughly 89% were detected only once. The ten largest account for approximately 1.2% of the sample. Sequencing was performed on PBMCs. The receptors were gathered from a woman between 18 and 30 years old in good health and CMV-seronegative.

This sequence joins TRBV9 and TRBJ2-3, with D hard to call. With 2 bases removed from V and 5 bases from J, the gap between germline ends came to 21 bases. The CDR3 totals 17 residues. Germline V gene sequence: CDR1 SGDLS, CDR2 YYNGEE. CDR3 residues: CASSVGHKISTRDTQYF. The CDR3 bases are TGTGCCAGCAGCGTTGGGCATAAGATTTCAACACGAGATACGCAGTATTTT.

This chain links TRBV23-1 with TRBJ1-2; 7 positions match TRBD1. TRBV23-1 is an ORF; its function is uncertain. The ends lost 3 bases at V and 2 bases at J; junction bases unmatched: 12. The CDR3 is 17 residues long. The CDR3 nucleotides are TGCGCCAGCAGTCAGCCCACACAGGGGCCCGGGAACTATGGCTACACCTTC. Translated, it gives CASSQPTQGPGNYGYTF.

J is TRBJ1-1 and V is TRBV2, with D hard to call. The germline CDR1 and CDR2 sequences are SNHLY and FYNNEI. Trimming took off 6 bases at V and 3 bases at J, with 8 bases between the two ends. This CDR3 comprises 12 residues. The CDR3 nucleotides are TGTGCCAGCAGCCCCGAGTACACTGAAGCTTTCTTT. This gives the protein CASSPEYTEAFF.

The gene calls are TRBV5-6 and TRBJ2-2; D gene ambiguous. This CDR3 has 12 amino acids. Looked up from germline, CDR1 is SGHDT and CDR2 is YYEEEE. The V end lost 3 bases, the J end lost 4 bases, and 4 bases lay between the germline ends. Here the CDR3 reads CASSYGTGELFF. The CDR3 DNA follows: TGTGCCAGCAGCTACGGCACCGGGGAGCTGTTTTTT.

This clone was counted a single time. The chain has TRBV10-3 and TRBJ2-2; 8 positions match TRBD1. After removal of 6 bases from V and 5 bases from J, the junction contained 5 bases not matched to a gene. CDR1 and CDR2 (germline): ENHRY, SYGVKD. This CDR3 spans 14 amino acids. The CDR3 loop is CAIRGTGGTGELFF. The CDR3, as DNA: TGTGCCATCAGGGGGACAGGAGGAACCGGGGAGCTGTTTTTT.

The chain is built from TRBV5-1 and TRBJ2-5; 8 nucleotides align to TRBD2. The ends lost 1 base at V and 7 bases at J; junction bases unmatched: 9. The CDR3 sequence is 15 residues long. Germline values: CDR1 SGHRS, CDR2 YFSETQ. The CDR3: CASSLISIREGTQYF. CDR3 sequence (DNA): TGCGCCAGCAGCTTGATTTCTATTCGGGAGGGGACCCAGTACTTC.

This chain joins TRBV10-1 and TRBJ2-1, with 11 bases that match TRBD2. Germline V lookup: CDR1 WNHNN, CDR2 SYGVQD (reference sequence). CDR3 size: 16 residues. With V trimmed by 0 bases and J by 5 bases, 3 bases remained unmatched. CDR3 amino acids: CASSESPSGGNNEQFF. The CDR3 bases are TGCGCCAGCAGTGAGTCACCTAGCGGGGGGAACAATGAGCAGTTCTTC.

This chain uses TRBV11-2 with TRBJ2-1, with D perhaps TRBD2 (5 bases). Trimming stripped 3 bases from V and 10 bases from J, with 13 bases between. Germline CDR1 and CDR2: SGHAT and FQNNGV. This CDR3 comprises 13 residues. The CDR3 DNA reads TGTGCCAGCAGCTTCATTCGGGGATACGAGCAGTTCTTC. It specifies CASSFIRGYEQFF.

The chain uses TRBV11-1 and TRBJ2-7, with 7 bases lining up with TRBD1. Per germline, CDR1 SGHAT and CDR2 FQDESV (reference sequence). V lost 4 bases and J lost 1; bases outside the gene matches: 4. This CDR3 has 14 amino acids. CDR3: CASSSSTGSYEQYF. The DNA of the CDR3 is TGTGCCAGCAGCTCCTCGACAGGGTCCTACGAGCAGTACTTC. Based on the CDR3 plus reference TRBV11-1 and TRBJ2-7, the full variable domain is EAEVAQSPRYKITEKSQAVAFWCDPISGHATLYWYRQILGQGPELLVQFQDESVVDDSQLPKDRFSAERLKGVDSTLKIQPAELGDSAMYLCASSSSTGSYEQYFGPGTRLTVT.

The CDR3: CASSLTLSGELFF. CDR3 nucleotide sequence: TGTGCCAGCAGCTTAACTTTATCCGGGGAGCTGTTTTTT. V is TRBV7-3 and J is TRBJ2-2; no firm D call. The CDR3 extends over 13 amino acids. Trimming cost V 0 bases and J 6 bases, with 5 bases left between them. Germline loops: CDR1 SGHTA, CDR2 FQGTGA.

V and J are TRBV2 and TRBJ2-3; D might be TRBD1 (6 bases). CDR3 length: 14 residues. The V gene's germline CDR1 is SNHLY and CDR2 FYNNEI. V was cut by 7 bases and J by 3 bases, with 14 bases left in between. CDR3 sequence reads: CASTADRLTDTQYF. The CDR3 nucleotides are TGTGCCAGCACCGCAGACAGGCTTACAGATACGCAGTATTTT.

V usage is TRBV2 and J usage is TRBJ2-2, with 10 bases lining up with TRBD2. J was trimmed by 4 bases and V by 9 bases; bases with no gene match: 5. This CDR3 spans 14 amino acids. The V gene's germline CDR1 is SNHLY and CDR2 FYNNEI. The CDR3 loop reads CARRPSGGTGELFF. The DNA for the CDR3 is TGTGCCAGACGACCTAGCGGGGGCACCGGGGAGCTGTTTTTT. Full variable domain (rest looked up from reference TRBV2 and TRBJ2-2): EPEVTQTPSHQVTQMGQEVILRCVPISNHLYFYWYRQILGQKVEFLVSFYNNEISEKSEIFDDQFSVERPDGSNFTLKIRSTKLEDSAMYFCARRPSGGTGELFFGEGSRLTVL.

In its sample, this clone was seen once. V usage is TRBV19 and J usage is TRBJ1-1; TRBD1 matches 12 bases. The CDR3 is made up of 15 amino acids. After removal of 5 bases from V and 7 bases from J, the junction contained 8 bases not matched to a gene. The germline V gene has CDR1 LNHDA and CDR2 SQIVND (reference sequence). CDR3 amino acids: CASSPLGQGAGEAFF. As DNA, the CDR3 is TGTGCCAGTAGTCCCCTGGGACAGGGGGCTGGTGAAGCTTTCTTT.